The 8 T cell receptor beta chains below come from one sample, sequenced in a study of blood T cell repertoires in COVID-19. Profiled with immunoSEQ multiplex PCR; TCRdb holds only in-frame clones, not every one. The data show 150,000 to 200,000 clones, with about 85% seen just once and under 4% held by the top ten. The specimen was peripheral blood. These receptor sequences come from a human donor with acute or convalescent COVID-19. The donor label of this sample is uncertain.

The V and J genes are TRBV15 and TRBJ1-3; 7 nucleotides match TRBD1. The CDR3 is 19 amino acids. Trimming removed 3 bases from V and 0 bases from J; junction bases left unmatched: 14. The germline CDR1 and CDR2 sequences are LNHNV and YYDKDF (reference sequence). The CDR3 region is CATSSARGQSNPSGNTIYF. The CDR3 DNA is TGTGCCACCAGCAGTGCAAGGGGACAGTCGAATCCCTCTGGAAACACCATATATTTT.

The chain employs TRBV7-2 and TRBJ1-3; the D is unclear. Germline values: CDR1 SGHTA, CDR2 FQGNSA. CDR3 length: 13 amino acids. Trimming took 7 bases from V and 3 from J, leaving 10 bases between them. The CDR3 protein is CASTGSGGNTIYF. The DNA for the CDR3 is TGTGCCAGCACGGGGAGTGGTGGAAACACCATATATTTT. Complete variable domain (other parts from reference TRBV7-2 and TRBJ1-3): GAGVSQSPSNKVTEKGKDVELRCDPISGHTALYWYRQSLGQGLEFLIYFQGNSAPDKSGLPSDRFSAERTGGSVSTLTIQRTQQEDSAVYLCASTGSGGNTIYFGEGSWLTVV.

The chain joins TRBV18 to TRBJ2-7; D gene uncertain. CDR3 length: 13 amino acids. Germline CDR1 is KGHSH and CDR2 is LQKENI. V lost 0 bases and J lost 0, with 3 bases in between. CDR3 in DNA: TGTGCCAGCTCACCACCGGCCTCCTACGAGCAGTACTTC. Its translation is CASSPPASYEQYF.

The chain carries TRBV6-5 and TRBJ1-4, with TRBD1 identical over 11 bases. Germline V gene lookup returns CDR1 MNHEY and CDR2 SVGAGI. Trimming removed 4 bases from V and 6 bases from J; junction bases left unmatched: 4. The CDR3 extends over 15 amino acids. CDR3 bases: TGTGCCAGCAGTTCACTGGGACAGGGGGATGAAAAACTGTTTTTT. Protein product: CASSSLGQGDEKLFF.

V and J are TRBV29-1 and TRBJ1-6; 8 bases agree with TRBD1. Germline trimming cut 6 bases from V and 10 bases from J; bases unmatched to any gene: 8. The CDR3 extends over 13 amino acids. CDR1 is SQVTM, CDR2 ANQGSEA, per germline. The CDR3 nucleotides are TGCAGCGTCAGGACAGGGACGCAGTCACCCCTCCACTTT. Translated, it gives CSVRTGTQSPLHF.

The chain joins TRBV5-6 to TRBJ2-7; D unresolved. Trimming left V 3 bases short and J 2 bases short, with 3 bases between. This CDR3 is 11 amino acids long. Germline loops: CDR1 SGHDT, CDR2 YYEEEE. CDR3 sequence: CASSSTYEQYF. CDR3 nucleotide sequence: TGTGCCAGCAGCTCAACCTACGAGCAGTACTTC.

This chain joins TRBV6-5 and TRBJ1-2; 7 nucleotides agree with TRBD1. V lost 7 bases, J lost 4 bases, and 3 bases stayed unmatched. The CDR3 spans 12 residues. CDR1 is MNHEY, CDR2 SVGAGI, per germline. The CDR3 here is CASKGGSYGYTF. CDR3 nucleotides: TGTGCCAGCAAAGGGGGCTCCTATGGCTACACCTTC.

The genes are TRBV7-6 and TRBJ1-3; the match to TRBD1 covers 9 bases. Trimming cost V 5 bases and J 0 bases; bases outside gene matches: 11. Per germline, CDR1 SGHVS and CDR2 FNYEAQ. CDR3 size: 18 residues. DNA of the CDR3: TGTGCCAGCAGCCTCCGTGACAGGGGGTCATTCTCTGGAAACACCATATATTTT. This codes for CASSLRDRGSFSGNTIYF.